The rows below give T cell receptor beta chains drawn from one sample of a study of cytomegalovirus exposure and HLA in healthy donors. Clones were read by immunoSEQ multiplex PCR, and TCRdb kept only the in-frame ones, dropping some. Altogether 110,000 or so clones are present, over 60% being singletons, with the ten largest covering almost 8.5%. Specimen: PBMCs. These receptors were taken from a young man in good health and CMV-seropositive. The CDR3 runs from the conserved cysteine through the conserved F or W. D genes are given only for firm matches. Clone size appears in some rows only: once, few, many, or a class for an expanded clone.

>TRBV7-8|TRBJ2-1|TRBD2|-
CASSWTSGGSYNEQFF
TGTGCCAGCAGCTGGACTAGCGGGGGCTCCTACAATGAGCAGTTCTTC
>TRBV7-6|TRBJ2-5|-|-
CASSPHGTDETQYF
TGTGCCAGCAGCCCCCATGGGACTGACGAGACCCAGTACTTC
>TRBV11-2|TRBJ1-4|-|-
CASSPPRGGSEKLFF
TGTGCCAGCAGCCCGCCCCGGGGTGGGAGTGAAAAACTGTTTTTT
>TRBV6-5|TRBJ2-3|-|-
CASSYLDRTDTQYF
TGTGCCAGCAGTTACCTAGACCGCACAGATACGCAGTATTTT
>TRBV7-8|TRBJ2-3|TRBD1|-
CASSWPGQGEDTQYF
TGTGCCAGCAGCTGGCCGGGACAGGGAGAAGATACGCAGTATTTT
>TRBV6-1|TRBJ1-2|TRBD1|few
CASSENRGRVGGYTF
TGTGCCAGCAGTGAGAACAGGGGGCGAGTAGGTGGCTACACCTTC
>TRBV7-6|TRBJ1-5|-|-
CASSLVGGQPQHF
TGTGCCAGCAGCTTAGTGGGGGGACAGCCCCAGCATTTT
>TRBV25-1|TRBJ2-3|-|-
CASSESWQGQRDTQYF
TGTGCCAGCAGTGAATCCTGGCAGGGTCAGAGGGATACGCAGTATTTT
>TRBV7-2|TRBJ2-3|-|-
CASSRDFASDTQYF
TGTGCCAGCAGTAGGGACTTCGCTTCGGATACGCAGTATTTT
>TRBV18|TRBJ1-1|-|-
CASSPPAHPNTEAFF
TGTGCCAGCTCACCCCCTGCACACCCGAACACTGAAGCTTTCTTT
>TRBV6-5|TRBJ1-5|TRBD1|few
CASSSTGTSNQPQHF
TGTGCCAGCAGTTCGACAGGGACTAGCAATCAGCCCCAGCATTTT
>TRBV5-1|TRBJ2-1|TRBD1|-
CASSPGQINEQFF
TGCGCCAGCAGCCCGGGACAGATCAATGAGCAGTTCTTC
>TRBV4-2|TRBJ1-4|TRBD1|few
CASSQDSPGTGGEKLFF
TGTGCCAGCAGCCAAGATTCCCCCGGGACAGGGGGGGAAAAACTGTTTTTT
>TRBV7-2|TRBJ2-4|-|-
CASSLAGALEAKNIQYF
TGTGCCAGCAGCTTAGCGGGGGCGCTTGAAGCCAAAAACATTCAGTACTTC
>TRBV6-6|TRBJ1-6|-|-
CASSYYQGNSPLHF
TGTGCCAGCAGTTACTATCAGGGTAATTCACCCCTCCACTTT
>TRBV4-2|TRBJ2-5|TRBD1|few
CASSQIGQGLGTQYF
TGTGCCAGCAGCCAGATCGGACAGGGGCTGGGGACCCAGTACTTC
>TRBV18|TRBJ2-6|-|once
CASSPDPGIGANVLTF
TGTGCCAGCTCCCCAGACCCGGGGATTGGGGCCAACGTCCTGACTTTC
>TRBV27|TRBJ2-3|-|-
CASSPGPGGDTQYF
TGTGCCAGCAGTCCCGGTCCCGGGGGAGATACGCAGTATTTT
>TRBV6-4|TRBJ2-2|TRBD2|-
CASSDTGLAGPGELFF
TGTGCCAGCAGTGACACGGGACTAGCGGGACCCGGGGAGCTGTTTTTT
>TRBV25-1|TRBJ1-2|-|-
CASRNRRPLSKANYGYTF
TGTGCCAGCAGGAACAGGCGGCCACTAAGTAAAGCTAACTATGGCTACACCTTC
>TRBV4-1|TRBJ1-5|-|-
CASSQSEIQPQHF
TGCGCCAGCAGCCAATCAGAAATTCAGCCCCAGCATTTT
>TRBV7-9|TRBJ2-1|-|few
CASSSQGTEQFF
TGTGCCAGCAGCTCCCAGGGTACTGAGCAGTTCTTC
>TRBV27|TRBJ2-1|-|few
CASSLSAGQSYNEQFF
TGTGCCAGCAGTTTATCGGCGGGACAGTCCTACAATGAGCAGTTCTTC
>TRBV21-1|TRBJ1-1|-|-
CASSPRFLTGGALNTEAFF
TGTGCCAGCAGCCCCCGTTTTCTTACAGGGGGCGCTCTGAACACTGAAGCTTTCTTT
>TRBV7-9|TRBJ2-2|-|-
CASSSPAGSSNTGELFF
TGTGCCAGCAGCTCCCCCGCGGGTTCATCGAACACCGGGGAGCTGTTTTTT
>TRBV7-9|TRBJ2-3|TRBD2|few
CASSLWGSGGDADTQYF
TGTGCCAGCAGCTTATGGGGTAGCGGGGGGGACGCAGATACGCAGTATTTT
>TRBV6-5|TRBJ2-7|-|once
CASSRTEDFEQYF
TGTGCCAGCAGTAGGACAGAAGACTTTGAGCAGTACTTC
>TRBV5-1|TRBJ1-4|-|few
CASRRTVTNEKLFF
TGCGCCAGCAGGCGGACAGTCACAAATGAAAAACTGTTTTTT
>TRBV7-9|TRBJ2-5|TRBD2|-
CASSLATSGGETQYF
TGTGCCAGCAGCTTAGCGACTAGCGGGGGGGAGACCCAGTACTTC
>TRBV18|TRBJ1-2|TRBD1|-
CASSLSTGGDYGYTF
TGTGCCAGCTCCCTCAGTACAGGGGGCGACTATGGCTACACCTTC
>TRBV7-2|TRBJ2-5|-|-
CASSLAIRGKRREKETQYF
TGTGCCAGCAGCTTAGCAATCAGGGGGAAGCGGAGGGAAAAAGAGACCCAGTACTTC
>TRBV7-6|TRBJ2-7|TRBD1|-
CASSPGQGSDEQYF
TGTGCCAGCAGCCCCGGACAGGGTTCGGACGAGCAGTACTTC
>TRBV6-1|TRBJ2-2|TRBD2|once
CASSATSGGPNTGELFF
TGTGCCAGCAGTGCCACTAGCGGGGGCCCCAACACCGGGGAGCTGTTTTTT
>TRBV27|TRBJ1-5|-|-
CASSSRMSNQPQHF
TGTGCCAGCAGTTCCAGGATGAGCAATCAGCCCCAGCATTTT
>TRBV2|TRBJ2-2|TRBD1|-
CASSSGTVTGELFF
TGTGCCAGCAGTTCCGGGACAGTCACCGGGGAGCTGTTTTTT
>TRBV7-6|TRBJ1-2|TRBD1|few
CASSPGQGVYGYTF
TGTGCCAGCAGCCCGGGACAGGGGGTCTATGGCTACACCTTC
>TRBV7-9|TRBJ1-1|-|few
CASAKSTEAFF
TGTGCCAGCGCTAAGAGCACTGAAGCTTTCTTT
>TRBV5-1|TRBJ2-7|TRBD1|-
CASSPFTGVAYEQYF
TGCGCCAGCAGCCCCTTCACAGGGGTGGCCTACGAGCAGTACTTC
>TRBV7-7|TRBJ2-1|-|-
CASSPGGDEQFF
TGTGCCAGCAGCCCGGGGGGCGATGAGCAGTTCTTC
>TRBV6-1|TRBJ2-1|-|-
CASSYRDTRGEQFF
TGTGCCAGCAGCTACCGGGACACGAGGGGTGAGCAGTTCTTC
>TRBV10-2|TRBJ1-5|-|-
CASSESGRNAGFQPQHF
TGCGCCAGCAGTGAGTCGGGGCGAAATGCTGGGTTCCAGCCCCAGCATTTT
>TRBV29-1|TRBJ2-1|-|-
CSVLAATEEQFF
TGCAGCGTTCTAGCCGCCACCGAGGAGCAGTTCTTC
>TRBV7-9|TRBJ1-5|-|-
CASSSKGTRVQHF
TGTGCCAGCAGCTCAAAAGGAACGCGGGTCCAGCATTTT
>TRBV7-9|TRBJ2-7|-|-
CASSLERTGYYEQYF
TGTGCCAGCAGCTTAGAGCGGACGGGATACTACGAGCAGTACTTC
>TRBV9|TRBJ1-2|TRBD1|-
CASSVRQGENYGYTF
TGTGCCAGCAGCGTACGACAGGGGGAGAACTATGGCTACACCTTC
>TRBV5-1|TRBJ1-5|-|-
CASREDWKSQPQHF
TGCGCCAGCAGAGAGGATTGGAAGAGTCAGCCCCAGCATTTT
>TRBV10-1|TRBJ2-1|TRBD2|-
CASSKGWSGRYNEQFF
TGCGCCAGCAGTAAGGGCTGGAGCGGGAGATACAATGAGCAGTTCTTC
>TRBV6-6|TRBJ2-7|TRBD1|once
CASRRDRESSYEQYF
TGTGCCAGCAGACGTGACAGGGAGAGCTCCTACGAGCAGTACTTC
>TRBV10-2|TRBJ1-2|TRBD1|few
CASSESILLDRVGPYGYTF
TGCGCCAGCAGTGAGTCGATCCTCCTTGACAGGGTGGGTCCCTATGGCTACACCTTC
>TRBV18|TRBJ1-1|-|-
CASSPPISTGNTEAFF
TGTGCCAGCTCACCACCGATAAGCACAGGGAACACTGAAGCTTTCTTT
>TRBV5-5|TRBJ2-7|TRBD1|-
CASRTTGQGTHEQYF
TGTGCCAGCAGAACGACGGGACAGGGTACCCACGAGCAGTACTTC